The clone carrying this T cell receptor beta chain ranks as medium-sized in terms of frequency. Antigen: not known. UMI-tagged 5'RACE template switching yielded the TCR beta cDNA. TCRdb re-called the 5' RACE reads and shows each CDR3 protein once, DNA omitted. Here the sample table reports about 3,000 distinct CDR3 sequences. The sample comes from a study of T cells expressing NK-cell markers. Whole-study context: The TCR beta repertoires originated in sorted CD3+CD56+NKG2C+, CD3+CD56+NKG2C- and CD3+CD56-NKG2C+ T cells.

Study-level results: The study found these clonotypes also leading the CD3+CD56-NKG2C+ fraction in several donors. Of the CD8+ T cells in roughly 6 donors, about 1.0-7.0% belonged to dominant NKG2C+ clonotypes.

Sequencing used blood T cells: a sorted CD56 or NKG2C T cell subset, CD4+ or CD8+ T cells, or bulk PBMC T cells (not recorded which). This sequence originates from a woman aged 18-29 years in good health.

CDR3: CASRPTSTFGEQFF. The genes are TRBV12-3 or TRBV12-4 and TRBJ2-1. This CDR3 comprises 14 residues.